These 8 T cell receptor beta chains originate from one sample sequenced in a study of human T cells and chemical hapten exposure. TCRdb recomputed calls from the RACE reads with MiXCR, one row per CDR3 protein. The repertoire holds 350,000 to 400,000 distinct CDR3 sequences, with around 6% as singletons. Time point noted: patch test 2, 6 weeks after DPC sensitization. The treatment denotes: therapeutic diphenylcyclopropenone sensitization with weekly scalp DPC. Sample: whole blood, taken in connection with sensitization to the hapten diphenylcyclopropenone (DPC). The receptors stem from a woman between 18 and 29 years old with alopecia areata. Some clones in this sample may be carry-over from other donors' samples.

This clonotype has just a few counts. Relative to the germline gene, one junction end is altered; a read error may explain this. The chain is built from TRBV10-3 and TRBJ1-1; possible D gene TRBD1, 5 bases. Looked up from germline, CDR1 is ENHRY and CDR2 is SYGVKD. CDR3 length equals 14 residues. The CDR3 loop reads CAFSEFQGNTEAFF. CDR3 nucleotide sequence: TGTGCCTTCAGTGAGTTTCAGGGGAACACTGAAGCTTTCTTT.

The chain is built from TRBV24-1 and TRBJ2-1, with TRBD2 matching 11 bases. Germline V gives CDR1 KGHDR, CDR2 SFDVKD. The CDR3 contains 18 residues. J was trimmed by 0 bases and V by 8 bases; bases with no gene match: 11. CDR3 amino acids: CATTRGLAVQSSYNEQFF. Written as DNA, the CDR3 is TGTGCCACCACAAGGGGACTAGCGGTGCAGAGCTCCTACAATGAGCAGTTCTTC.

The chain joins TRBV6-5 to TRBJ1-4, with D uncertain. V lost 5 bases and J lost 5, with 12 bases in between. This CDR3 spans 14 amino acids. Germline lookup yields CDR1 MNHEY and CDR2 SVGAGI. The CDR3 loop is CASSNRALNEKLFF. The CDR3 nucleotides are TGTGCCAGCAGTAACCGGGCACTCAATGAAAAACTGTTTTTT.

This clonotype has more than one count but fewer than ten. The chain carries TRBV12-3 or TRBV12-4 and TRBJ2-7, with 10 bases aligning to TRBD2. V was clipped by 2 bases and J by 2 bases; unmatched bases: 0. This CDR3 is built from 14 residues. Written as DNA, the CDR3 is TGTGCCAGCAGTTTACTAGCGGGGGCCTACGAGCAGTACTTC. It translates to CASSLLAGAYEQYF.

The chain combines TRBV11-2 with TRBJ1-6; D is ambiguous. The CDR3 contains 15 residues. The ends were cut back, 1 base at V and 7 bases at J, with 11 bases in the middle. Germline V CDR1 and CDR2: SGHAT, FQNNGV. In DNA form, the CDR3 reads TGTGCCAGCAGCTTAGGAGGCCACTACAATTCACCCCTCCACTTT. Its protein is CASSLGGHYNSPLHF.

The genes are TRBV4-1 and TRBJ1-1; D is unclear. Germline-derived CDR1 and CDR2 are MGHRA and YSYEKL. Trimming took off 4 bases at V and 0 bases at J, with 12 bases between the two ends. This CDR3 spans 15 amino acids. Here the CDR3 reads CASSRSPPMNTEAFF. CDR3 bases: TGCGCCAGCAGCCGAAGTCCTCCCATGAACACTGAAGCTTTCTTT.

This clonotype was observed a handful of times. This chain connects TRBV6-2 or TRBV6-3 to TRBJ2-7, with 8 bases that match TRBD1. The CDR3 runs 17 residues. Germline V gene data show CDR1 as MNHEY and CDR2 as SVGEGT. The V gene end was trimmed by 0 bases and the J gene end by 2 bases; junction bases not matched to a gene: 9. The CDR3 protein is CASSYSSQTGVAYEQYF. CDR3 nucleotides: TGTGCCAGCAGTTACTCCTCCCAGACAGGGGTAGCCTACGAGCAGTACTTC.

The chain is built from TRBV21-1 and TRBJ2-1; the table's D call, TRBD1, has no DNA check behind it. TRBV21-1 is recorded as a pseudogene. The CDR3 runs 16 residues. CDR3 sequence reads: CASSCGQGSSYNEQFF. CDR3 DNA: TGTGCCAGCAGCTGTGGACAGGGGAGCTCCTACAATGAGCAGTTCTTC.